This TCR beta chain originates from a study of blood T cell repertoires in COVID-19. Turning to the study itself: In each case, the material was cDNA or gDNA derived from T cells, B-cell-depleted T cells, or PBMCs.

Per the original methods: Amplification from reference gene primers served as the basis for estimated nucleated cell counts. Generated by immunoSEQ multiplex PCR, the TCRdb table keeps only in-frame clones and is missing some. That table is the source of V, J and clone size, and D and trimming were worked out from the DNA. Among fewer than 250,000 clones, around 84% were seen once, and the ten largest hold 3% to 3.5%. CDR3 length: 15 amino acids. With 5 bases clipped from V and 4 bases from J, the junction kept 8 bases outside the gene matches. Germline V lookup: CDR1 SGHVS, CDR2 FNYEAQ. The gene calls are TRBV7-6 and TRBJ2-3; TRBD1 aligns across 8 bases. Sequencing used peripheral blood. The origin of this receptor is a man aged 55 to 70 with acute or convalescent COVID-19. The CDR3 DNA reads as TGTGCCAGCAGCCCCCGGACAGGGCTTTCAGATACGCAGTATTTT. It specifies CASSPRTGLSDTQYF. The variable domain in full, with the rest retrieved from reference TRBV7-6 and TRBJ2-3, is GAGVSQSPRYKVTKRGQDVALRCDPISGHVSLYWYRQALGQGPEFLTYFNYEAQQDKSGLPNDRFSAERPEGSISTLTIQRTEQRDSAMYRCASSPRTGLSDTQYFGPGTRLTVL.